What follows is one T cell receptor (beta chain) and its context. The antigen remains undetermined. Trimming removed 2 bases at V and 5 bases at J, with 10 bases between. The CDR3 totals 14 residues. Germline CDR1 SGHTA, CDR2 FQGNSA. The data belong to a study of T cells in localized non-small cell lung cancer. Whole-study findings and limits: For the top 100 tumor clones, a median about 56 also appeared in adjacent lung. Uninvolved adjacent lung, not tumor, had the highest T cell clonality.

Libraries were prepared by immunoSEQ multiplex PCR; TCRdb keeps only in-frame clonotypes and omits some of them. The sample holds about 19,000 clones, around nine tenths seen once. The rearrangement joins TRBV7-2 to TRBJ1-5, with D unclear. This specimen was peripheral blood, taken before any cancer treatment. The receptor was derived from a male donor at least 60 years old with stage I squamous cell lung carcinoma. CDR3 protein: CASSLRMRDQPQHF. The CDR3 DNA follows: TGTGCCAGCAGCTTAAGGATGAGGGATCAGCCCCAGCATTTT.